A single sample gave rise to the 13 T cell receptor beta chains below, sequenced in a study of shared clonotypes between healthy human individuals. Data came from immunoSEQ multiplex PCR; TCRdb stores just in-frame clones and leaves some out. The sample lists 170,000 or so clones; 66% were seen once. The sample comprised memory CD4+ T cells sorted from blood. As to subset: CD45RA-negative fraction. The receptors were gathered from a man aged 30 to 45 in good health.

CDR3: CASSYRVNTEAFF. The CDR3 DNA sequence: TGTGCCAGCAGCTATAGGGTGAACACTGAAGCTTTCTTT. The chain combines TRBV5-6 with TRBJ1-1; no firm D call. The CDR3 extends over 13 amino acids. Trimming removed 3 bases at V and 0 bases at J, with 6 bases between. Per the germline V gene, CDR1 is SGHDT and CDR2 is YYEEEE.

V and J are TRBV27 and TRBJ2-2; D is possibly TRBD1 (5 bases). The CDR3 covers 15 residues. CDR1 is MNHEY and CDR2 is SMNVEV in the germline V gene (reference sequence). With 5 bases removed from V and 0 bases from J, the gap between germline ends came to 10 bases. This CDR3 is CASSTQGPNTGELFF. As DNA, the CDR3 is TGTGCCAGCAGTACCCAGGGCCCGAACACCGGGGAGCTGTTTTTT.

The chain is built from TRBV18 and TRBJ2-1; D may correspond to TRBD1 or TRBD2 (6 bases each). Germline V gene sequence: CDR1 KGHSH, CDR2 LQKENI. V lost 6 bases and J 10 bases, leaving 25 bases between the germline ends. This CDR3 comprises 16 residues. For the CDR3, the DNA is TGTGCCAGCTCCGACCCCGGGGGCGCAGGGGTTGAGGAGCAGTTCTTC. As protein: CASSDPGGAGVEEQFF.

The V and J genes are TRBV6-6 and TRBJ1-5; 9 positions agree with TRBD1. Looked up from germline, CDR1 is MNHNY and CDR2 is SVGAGI (reference sequence). The length of the CDR3 is 14 residues. The V gene end was trimmed by 5 bases and the J gene end by 5 bases; junction bases not matched to a gene: 4. The CDR3 protein is CASSRRQGDQPQHF. The CDR3 bases are TGTGCCAGCAGTCGCCGACAGGGGGATCAGCCCCAGCATTTT.

The V call is TRBV11-2, the J call TRBJ2-2, with D unclear. Trimming left V 1 base short and J 1 base short, with 10 bases between. Per the germline V gene, CDR1 is SGHAT and CDR2 is FQNNGV. This CDR3 has 16 amino acids. The CDR3, as DNA: TGTGCCAGCAGCTTAGGGACCGGTCTGAACACCGGGGAGCTGTTTTTT. Protein sequence: CASSLGTGLNTGELFF. The variable domain in full, with the rest retrieved from reference TRBV11-2 and TRBJ2-2, is EAGVAQSPRYKIIEKRQSVAFWCNPISGHATLYWYQQILGQGPKLLIQFQNNGVVDDSQLPKDRFSAERLKGVDSTLKIQPAKLEDSAVYLCASSLGTGLNTGELFFGEGSRLTVL.

In this sample, this clone turned up once. The gene calls are TRBV7-4 and TRBJ2-7; TRBD1 agrees at 7 bases. Germline CDR1 is SGHVT and CDR2 is SQSDAQ. With 1 base clipped from V and 3 bases from J, the junction kept 3 bases outside the gene matches. This CDR3 is built from 14 residues. Here the CDR3 DNA reads TGTGCCAGCAGCTTAGTCCCAGGGGGCTACGAGCAGTACTTC. Residues: CASSLVPGGYEQYF.

J is TRBJ2-2 and V is TRBV12-5; 8 nucleotides match TRBD2. With V trimmed by 8 bases and J by 4 bases, 6 bases remained unmatched. The CDR3 totals 14 residues. Germline CDR1 is LGHNT and CDR2 is FRNRAP. CDR3: CASRAGEFTGELFF. CDR3 nucleotides: TGTGCTAGTCGAGCGGGAGAGTTCACCGGGGAGCTGTTTTTT.

This clone was counted between two and nine times. V and J are TRBV5-1 and TRBJ2-5; 12 bases are shared with TRBD1. Looked up from germline, CDR1 is SGHRS and CDR2 is YFSETQ. The CDR3 has 15 residues. V gave up 4 bases and J gave up 5 bases; unmatched junction bases: 6. The CDR3 DNA follows: TGCGCCAGCAGCCCAGGGACAGGGGGCATGGAGACCCAGTACTTC. Translated, it gives CASSPGTGGMETQYF.

The J gene is TRBJ1-5, the V gene TRBV19, with no clear D. V was cut by 3 bases and J by 3 bases, with 6 bases left in between. The CDR3 is 13 residues long. Germline V gives CDR1 LNHDA, CDR2 SQIVND (reference sequence). This CDR3 reads CASSIGPNQPQHF. The CDR3 DNA follows: TGTGCCAGTAGTATTGGGCCCAATCAGCCCCAGCATTTT.

The chain combines TRBV2 with TRBJ1-1; no clear D gene. V was cut by 11 bases and J by 0 bases, with 25 bases left in between. Germline V gene data show CDR1 as SNHLY and CDR2 as FYNNEI. This CDR3 comprises 17 residues. The CDR3 reads CALHRVQANFMNTEAFF. In nucleotides, the CDR3 is TGTGCCCTACACCGCGTCCAAGCGAACTTTATGAACACTGAAGCTTTCTTT.

The V and J genes are TRBV7-2 and TRBJ2-2, with unresolved D. CDR1 SGHTA and CDR2 FQGNSA come from the germline V gene. There are 13 residues in the CDR3. Deletions cut 5 bases from V and 8 bases from J, with 12 bases between. The chain's CDR3 is CASSPARQGELFF. CDR3 DNA: TGTGCCAGCAGCCCCGCACGACAAGGGGAGCTGTTTTTT.

The gene calls are TRBV5-1 and TRBJ2-2; D is undetermined. V was trimmed by 4 bases and J by 7 bases, leaving 14 bases between them. The CDR3 is made up of 14 amino acids. CDR1 and CDR2 from the germline V gene are SGHRS and YFSETQ. The DNA for the CDR3 is TGCGCCAGCAGCAGGGTCCCCGCAGGCGGGGAGCTGTTTTTT. It encodes CASSRVPAGGELFF.

This clone was seen only a few times. CDR3 bases: TGCGCCAGCAGCCGAGGAGGGGTTCTCTACAATGAGCAGTTCTTC. This encodes CASSRGGVLYNEQFF. This chain links TRBV5-1 with TRBJ2-1, with D maybe TRBD2 (6 bases). CDR1 is SGHRS, CDR2 YFSETQ, per germline. There are 15 residues in the CDR3. Deletions cut 4 bases from V and 3 bases from J, with 14 bases between.